The 28 T cell receptor delta chains given below trace back to one sample, sequenced in a study of gamma-delta T cells after stem cell transplantation. TCRdb ran CATT on the RT-PCR reads. The sample carries approximately 5,700 delta-chain clones, 1.5% to 2% recorded once. Sequenced: gamma-delta T cells. These receptors all stem from a human donor. It is not recorded whose cells these are; they may come from a transplant donor.

Of note for this clone: This may be a read error, as it is one base from a much larger clone. The sample carries other DNA sequences with the same CDR3. The genes are TRDV2 and TRDJ1; 9 bases match TRDD3. Germline V lookup: CDR1 GEAIGNYY, CDR2 EKD. The CDR3 totals 18 residues. The CDR3 reads CACDPLGDTRVNTDKLIF. The CDR3 DNA reads TGTGCTTGTGACCCTCTCGGGGATACGCGGGTGAACACCGATAAACTCATCTTT.

By sample share, this clone is medium-sized (0.01 to 0.1%). Compared with germline, one end of the junction differs, possibly owing to a read error. Other DNA variants within this sample encode the same CDR3. The chain couples TRDV2 to TRDJ1; 9 bases are a match to TRDD3. The CDR3 runs 16 residues. Germline V gives CDR1 GEAIGNYY, CDR2 EKD. CDR3 in DNA: TGTGCCTGTGACACGGTGGGGGATATCGACACCTATAAACTCATCTTT. It translates to CACDTVGDIDTYKLIF.

The rearrangement uses TRDV2 and TRDJ1, with TRDD3 matching 12 bases. The trim removed 2 bases at V and 2 bases at J, leaving 5 bases unmatched. Germline values: CDR1 GEAIGNYY, CDR2 EKD. The CDR3 covers 16 residues. The chain's CDR3 is CACDKLGDTGTDKLIF. The CDR3, as DNA: TGTGCCTGTGACAAACTGGGGGATACAGGGACCGATAAACTCATCTTT.

On this clone: The protein TCRdb gives is from a much larger clone and does not agree with this DNA's translation at residue 4, likely a read error; the protein shown here comes from the DNA. CDR3 coding DNA: TGTGCCTGTGGCACCTACTGGGGGATAAGTACTTCGAACACCGATAAACTCATCTTT. Protein sequence: CACGTYWGISTSNTDKLIF. This chain connects TRDV2 to TRDJ1, with 11 bases matching TRDD3. Germline CDR1 is GEAIGNYY and CDR2 is EKD. This CDR3 region has 19 residues.

Concerning this clone itself: The protein that TCRdb holds for this DNA derives from a much larger clone and differs from the translated DNA at residue 13, which likely indicates a read error; the protein shown here is translated from the DNA. The chain joins TRDV2 to TRDJ1; 8 bases are shared with TRDD3. The CDR3 has 15 residues. Germline assignment: CDR1 GEAIGNYY and CDR2 EKD. Here the CDR3 reads CACDPLGGYTDKPIF. Here the CDR3 DNA reads TGTGCCTGTGACCCACTGGGGGGGTACACCGATAAACCCATCTTT.

This clone was picked up a small number of times. Just one base apart from a much larger clone, this may be a read error. Other nucleotide sequences from this sample produce the same CDR3. V is TRDV2 and J is TRDJ1, with 10 bases aligning to TRDD3. Germline loops: CDR1 GEAIGNYY, CDR2 EKD. This CDR3 is built from 17 residues. Trimming cost V 3 bases and J 5 bases; bases outside gene matches: 14. The CDR3 here is CACDPLDTGGLSDKLIF. The CDR3 bases are TGTGCCTGTGACCCCTTGGATACTGGGGGATTGTCAGATAAACTCATCTTT.

This clone was seen a few times. TCRdb's listed protein matches a much larger clone and diverges from this DNA's translation at residue 11, likely through a read error; the protein shown comes from the DNA. The chain links TRDV2 to TRDJ1; 8 nucleotides line up with TRDD3. Germline CDR1 reads GEAIGNYY; CDR2 reads EKD. The CDR3 loop spans 18 amino acids. V shed 2 bases and J 0 bases; nucleotides not matched to a gene: 13. The CDR3 spells CACDRVLGAALYTDKLIF. CDR3 nucleotide sequence: TGTGCCTGTGACAGGGTACTGGGGGCTGCCCTGTACACCGATAAACTCATCTTT.

This clone was observed a few times. The chain combines TRDV2 with TRDJ2, with 11 bases fitting TRDD3. Trimming removed 0 bases from V and 8 bases from J; junction bases left unmatched: 7. Germline CDR1 is GEAIGNYY and CDR2 is EKD. The CDR3 consists of 16 residues. CDR3 nucleotide sequence: TGTGCCTGTGACACCGTCAGTGGGGGATACGATGCACAACTCTTCTTT. Protein product: CACDTVSGGYDAQLFF.

At least ten counts were recorded for this clone. It differs at one base from a far larger clone, so likely a read error. The chain combines TRDV2 with TRDJ1; 13 nucleotides match TRDD3. CDR3 length: 19 amino acids. In germline, CDR1 is GEAIGNYY, CDR2 EKD. V shed 3 bases and J 0 bases; nucleotides not matched to a gene: 12. CDR3 sequence: CACDAVLGDTLSDTDKLIF. In nucleotides, the CDR3 is TGTGCCTGTGACGCTGTACTGGGGGATACGCTATCCGACACCGATAAACTCATCTTT.

With respect to this clone: This may arise from a read error, as a much more abundant clone is one base away. The chain recombines TRDV2 with TRDJ1, with 8 bases matching TRDD3. Germline assignment: CDR1 GEAIGNYY and CDR2 EKD. The trim removed 3 bases at V and 3 bases at J, leaving 29 bases unmatched. This CDR3 has 22 residues. The CDR3 region is CACDAVPQPGDMEVTGPDKLIF. The CDR3, as DNA: TGTGCCTGTGACGCCGTCCCCCAGCCGGGGGATATGGAAGTCACGGGTCCCGATAAACTCATCTTT.

This clone was detected a few times. It may be a read error: a sequence one base away is much more abundant. The chain employs TRDV2 and TRDJ1; the D gene is possibly TRDD3 (5 bases). CDR3 length: 15 amino acids. V lost 3 bases to trimming and J lost 1 base, with 14 bases between them. Germline CDR1 and CDR2: GEAIGNYY and EKD. CDR3 sequence: CACDFVGGTTDKLIF. The CDR3 DNA reads as TGTGCCTGTGACTTCGTAGGGGGTACCACCGATAAACTCATCTTT.

The sample holds a few counts of this clone. This DNA's translation differs at residue 9 from TCRdb's protein, which comes from a much larger clone; a read error is likely, and the protein shown is translated from the DNA. The chain couples TRDV2 to TRDJ1; TRDD3 aligns across 8 bases. CDR1 GEAIGNYY and CDR2 EKD come from the germline V gene. The CDR3 totals 15 residues. Losses at the gene ends were 3 bases for V and 3 bases for J; bases not matched to a gene: 8. The CDR3 loop is CACDHLGDAADKLIF. DNA for the CDR3: TGTGCCTGTGACCATTTGGGGGATGCTGCCGATAAACTCATCTTT.

About this clone: A far larger clone is one base from this, pointing to a likely read error. The chain carries TRDV2 and TRDJ1, with 7 bases matching TRDD3. The CDR3 has 18 amino acids. The germline V gene encodes CDR1 GEAIGNYY and CDR2 EKD. The CDR3 reads CACGTLGGGHQGTDKLIF. CDR3 nucleotides: TGTGCCTGTGGCACCCTGGGGGGCGGACATCAAGGCACCGATAAACTCATCTTT.

Concerning this clone itself: TCRdb's protein, taken from a much larger clone, differs from this DNA's translation at residue 13, likely owing to a read error; the protein displayed comes from the DNA. The rearrangement uses TRDV2 and TRDJ1; 13 bases are shared with TRDD3. Germline V gives CDR1 GEAIGNYY, CDR2 EKD. CDR3 length equals 19 residues. Unmatched junction bases numbered 16, after V lost 0 bases and J lost 7 bases. CDR3 sequence (DNA): TGTGCCTGTGACACCTTACTGGGGGATACGCGCCCTCCAGGTGGTAAACTCATCTTT. Translation gives CACDTLLGDTRPPGGKLIF.

As for this clone: It is likely a read error: a sequence one base away is far more abundant. This CDR3 is also generated by other DNA sequences in the sample. The chain has TRDV2 and TRDJ1; a possible D gene is TRDD3 (5 bases). Germline CDR1 and CDR2: GEAIGNYY and EKD. The CDR3 sequence is 15 residues long. V was pared by 3 bases and J by 0 bases, with 13 bases between. The CDR3 DNA follows: TGTGCCTGTGACCCCTTGGGATCCCACACCGATAAACTCATCTTT. Its protein product is CACDPLGSHTDKLIF.

This clone appeared a few times. Given a far larger clone just one base away, this is likely a sequencing read error. Additional DNA sequences in this sample encode the identical CDR3. The V and J genes are TRDV2 and TRDJ1; TRDD3 matches 10 bases. The CDR3 is 17 residues long. The germline gives CDR1 GEAIGNYY, CDR2 EKD. This chain's CDR3 is CACDQVLGDLKYDKLIF. CDR3 DNA: TGCGCCTGTGACCAAGTACTGGGGGATCTGAAGTACGATAAACTCATCTTT.

This clone occurred many times. This chain connects TRDV2 to TRDJ1; TRDD3 matches at 11 bases. In germline, CDR1 is GEAIGNYY, CDR2 EKD. With V trimmed by 0 bases and J by 8 bases, 10 bases remained unmatched. This CDR3 has 16 amino acids. CDR3 amino acids: CACDTVGLGDTGKLIF. For the CDR3, the DNA is TGTGCCTGTGACACCGTTGGTCTGGGGGATACTGGGAAACTCATCTTT.

This clone was found a few times. Mismatch with germline at one junction end may stem from a read error. The gene calls are TRDV1 and TRDJ1, with 12 positions matching TRDD3. The CDR3 covers 21 residues. CDR1 and CDR2 (germline): TSWWSYY, QGS. The CDR3 DNA reads TGTGCCCTTGGGGAATTACTTCCGGCCAGTACTGGGGGATACAGAGTCGATAAACTCATCTTT. This sequence encodes CALGELLPASTGGYRVDKLIF.

This clone has more than one count but fewer than ten. The chain couples TRDV2 to TRDJ1, with 13 nucleotides matching TRDD3. The CDR3 sequence is 19 residues long. Germline-derived CDR1 and CDR2 are GEAIGNYY and EKD. J gave up 0 bases and V 4 bases, and 13 bases lay outside the gene matches. CDR3 sequence reads: CACDYVLGDTRGNTDKLIF. As DNA, the CDR3 is TGTGCCTGTGATTACGTACTGGGGGATACGCGAGGGAACACCGATAAACTCATCTTT.

This clone is labeled medium-sized (0.01 to 0.1%). This sample includes further DNA sequences coding for the same CDR3. J is TRDJ3 and V is TRDV2; TRDD3 agrees at 11 bases. Unmatched junction bases numbered 6, after V lost 0 bases and J lost 0 bases. Germline CDR1 reads GEAIGNYY; CDR2 reads EKD. This CDR3 is 20 amino acids long. CDR3 nucleotides: TGTGCCTGTGACACCGTACTGGGGGATAAGAGCTCCTGGGACACCCGACAGATGTTTTTC. It specifies CACDTVLGDKSSWDTRQMFF.

J is TRDJ1 and V is TRDV2; TRDD3 matches 9 bases. The trim removed 3 bases at V and 2 bases at J, leaving 12 bases unmatched. Germline assignment: CDR1 GEAIGNYY and CDR2 EKD. The CDR3 is made up of 17 amino acids. The CDR3 DNA reads TGTGCCTGTGACCCGGTTAGAGACTGGGGGACGACCGATAAACTCATCTTT. Translated: CACDPVRDWGTTDKLIF.

This clone was found a few times. A far larger clone is one base from this, pointing to a likely read error. Other nucleotide sequences from this sample produce the same CDR3. The V gene is TRDV2, the J gene TRDJ1; TRDD3 matches at 7 bases. J gave up 1 base and V 4 bases, and 20 bases lay outside the gene matches. CDR3 length: 19 residues. Germline CDR1 reads GEAIGNYY; CDR2 reads EKD. This chain's CDR3 is CACDRLSGGYAGITDKLIF. In nucleotides, the CDR3 is TGTGCCTGTGATCGTCTCAGTGGAGGATACGCGGGGATCACCGATAAACTCATCTTT.

The table lists this clone with a few counts. The protein recorded in TCRdb matches a much larger clone and deviates from this DNA's translation at residue 5, suggesting a read error; the protein here is obtained by translating the DNA. The identical CDR3 is also encoded by other nucleotide sequences in the sample. The V and J genes are TRDV2 and TRDJ1, with 12 bases aligning to TRDD3. The trim removed 0 bases at V and 10 bases at J, leaving 8 bases unmatched. CDR3 size: 15 residues. Germline CDR1 and CDR2: GEAIGNYY and EKD. CDR3 DNA sequence: TGTGCCTGTGACACCTTACTGGGGGATACCGAGTCACTCATCTTT. Translation: CACDTLLGDTESLIF.

Regarding this clone: This likely came from a read error, as a far larger clone is one base away. This chain connects TRDV1 to TRDJ1, with TRDD3 as a possible D gene (8 bases). The CDR3 is made up of 26 amino acids. Germline V gene data show CDR1 as TSWWSYY and CDR2 as QGS. V shed 1 base and J shed 1 base, with 43 bases lying between them. CDR3 nucleotides: TGTGCTCTTGGGGAACCAACCTTCCTCCCTGTACTGGGGGGCCGACCCTCAGACCTGATCACCGATAAACTCATCTTT. Translating gives CALGEPTFLPVLGGRPSDLITDKLIF.

This clone was observed a few times. Other DNA sequences from this sample encode an identical CDR3 as well. The chain carries TRDV2 and TRDJ1; TRDD3 aligns across 8 bases. Germline-derived CDR1 and CDR2 are GEAIGNYY and EKD. The CDR3 covers 17 residues. Unmatched junction bases numbered 8, after V lost 0 bases and J lost 0 bases. CDR3 nucleotides: TGTGCCTGTGACACCGTAGGGGATACTGCTCACACCGATAAACTCATCTTT. Protein product: CACDTVGDTAHTDKLIF.

This clone was observed at least ten times. No DNA is shown, since the ends of the CDR3 on it are uncertain; the CDR3 is the one TCRdb lists. The chain employs TRAV29/DV5 and TRDJ1; the D call of TRDD3 is as the table states it, not checked on the DNA. The CDR3 is 25 residues long, counting both termini. Germline CDR1 reads NSMFDY; CDR2 reads ISSIKDK. The CDR3 sequence is CSVLLCSKRAPQIFLYTGVRRGLIF.

On this clone itself: The amino acid sequence in TCRdb belongs to a much larger clone and departs from this DNA's translation at residue 11, likely a sequencing read error; the sequence shown is translated from the DNA. The chain carries TRDV2 and TRDJ1, with D possibly being TRDD3 (5 bases). CDR3 length equals 16 residues. Germline loops: CDR1 GEAIGNYY, CDR2 EKD. V was clipped by 0 bases and J by 3 bases, with 16 bases between them. The CDR3 spells CACDTVGSPGADKLIF. The CDR3 region has the DNA TGTGCCTGTGACACCGTGGGATCCCCAGGGGCCGATAAACTCATCTTT.

By sample share, this clone is medium-sized. The gene calls are TRDV2 and TRDJ2, with 13 bases identical to TRDD3. The CDR3 contains 20 residues. Germline V gene lookup returns CDR1 GEAIGNYY and CDR2 EKD. After removal of 3 bases from V and 8 bases from J, the junction contained 20 bases not matched to a gene. CDR3 coding DNA: TGTGCCTGTGACTTCCTTCAGCTCTCGAGGACTGGGGGATACGATGCACAACTCTTCTTT. Its translation is CACDFLQLSRTGGYDAQLFF.